This T cell receptor beta chain was recovered during a study of neurological immune-mediated disorders. Unmatched junction bases numbered 18, after V lost 8 bases and J lost 10 bases. Looked up from germline, CDR1 is MDHEN and CDR2 is SYDVKM. The CDR3 totals 16 residues. Points from the study as a whole: Expansion of TCR clones was greatest in HTLV-1-associated myelopathy and smallest in multiple sclerosis, where it fell below that of healthy controls.

TCRdb re-called the 5' RACE reads through MiXCR, storing one row per CDR3 protein. The repertoire holds tens of thousands of distinct CDR3 sequences, about 6% seen once, with about 0.57% in the top ten. This clonotype was observed at least ten times. Its antigen remains unidentified. This chain connects TRBV28 to TRBJ2-1, with TRBD2 identical over 9 bases. This TCR was recovered from a woman between 35 and 50 years old in good health. The specimen was CD4+ T cells from blood. In nucleotides, the CDR3 is TGTGCCAGCGAGGGGGCGGGGGATGGGCTAGCGGGGGAGCAGTTCTTC. Its translation is CASEGAGDGLAGEQFF.